These 23 T cell receptor beta chains came from one sample sequenced in a study of shared clonotypes between healthy human individuals. Here immunoSEQ multiplex PCR was the method, and the copy in TCRdb shows in-frame clones only, minus some. The sample records roughly 2.4 million clones, nearly 97% being singletons. Material for sequencing was naive CD4+ T cells sorted from blood. Indicated subset: CD45RA+ positively selected. The source is a man between 18 and 35 years old in good health.

The chain couples TRBV5-4 to TRBJ1-2, with TRBD1 matching over 7 bases. The CDR3 is made up of 17 amino acids. V lost 2 bases to trimming and J lost 6 bases; unmatched junction nucleotides: 16. In germline, CDR1 is SGHNT, CDR2 YYREEE (reference sequence). CDR3 nucleotide sequence: TGTGCCAGCAGCTTTTCGACAGGGACAGTTGGATATAATGGCTACACCTTC. Protein sequence: CASSFSTGTVGYNGYTF.

As for this clone: The sample has other DNA sequences that encode this CDR3 too. V usage is TRBV5-4 and J usage is TRBJ2-5; D is possibly TRBD1 (5 bases). The V and J ends lost 0 bases and 3 bases respectively, with 6 bases between them. This CDR3 has 13 residues. Looked up from germline, CDR1 is SGHNT and CDR2 is YYREEE (reference sequence). DNA for the CDR3: TGTGCCAGCAGCTTGGGACAGAAAGAGACCCAGTACTTC. Protein product: CASSLGQKETQYF.

The chain combines TRBV7-3 with TRBJ2-1, with 14 bases aligning to TRBD2. Losses at the gene ends were 5 bases for V and 10 bases for J; bases not matched to a gene: 10. Germline CDR1 SGHTA, CDR2 FQGTGA. CDR3 length: 16 residues. For the CDR3, the DNA is TGTGCCAGCAGCGGACTAGCGGGGGGAAATCGCTGGGAGCAGTTCTTC. It yields the protein CASSGLAGGNRWEQFF.

The chain carries TRBV19 and TRBJ2-7; 8 bases are shared with TRBD2. The CDR3 totals 16 residues. After removal of 0 bases from V and 3 bases from J, the junction contained 7 bases not matched to a gene. Germline values: CDR1 LNHDA, CDR2 SQIVND (reference sequence). CDR3 residues: CASSIDPSLAGYEQYF. CDR3 DNA: TGTGCCAGTAGTATAGATCCGAGCCTAGCGGGCTACGAGCAGTACTTC.

This chain uses TRBV7-9 with TRBJ2-3; no definite D call. The CDR3 has 14 amino acids. CDR1 is SEHNR and CDR2 is FQNEAQ in the germline V gene (reference sequence). V lost 3 bases to trimming and J lost 2 bases, with 9 bases between them. CDR3 in DNA: TGTGCCAGCAGCTTCTTTTCCAACACAGATACGCAGTATTTT. This encodes CASSFFSNTDTQYF.

As concerns this clone: Additional DNA sequences in this sample encode the identical CDR3. The J gene is TRBJ1-2, the V gene TRBV7-9, with D unclear. The V and J ends lost 3 bases and 7 bases respectively, with 6 bases between them. The CDR3 length is 11 residues. Germline V CDR1 and CDR2: SEHNR, FQNEAQ (reference sequence). The CDR3 DNA sequence: TGTGCCAGCAGCTTTTCGGGTGGCTACACCTTC. Translated: CASSFSGGYTF.

V gene TRBV11-2 combines with J gene TRBJ2-5; TRBD2 is a possible D gene (6 bases). The CDR3 loop spans 15 amino acids. The V and J ends lost 1 base and 11 bases respectively, with 20 bases between them. CDR1 is SGHAT and CDR2 is FQNNGV in the germline V gene. The CDR3 DNA reads TGTGCCAGCAGCTTAGGAGAACTAGCAGGCGGGTGGCAGTACTTC. This codes for CASSLGELAGGWQYF.

This clone was counted between two and nine times. The same CDR3 also results from other DNA sequences found in this sample. V usage is TRBV18 and J usage is TRBJ2-7; D is unclear. CDR3 length equals 13 residues. V was trimmed by 2 bases and J by 4 bases, leaving 9 bases between them. Germline V gene lookup returns CDR1 KGHSH and CDR2 LQKENI. The CDR3 DNA sequence: TGTGCCAGCTCACCATTGGCATCTTACGAGCAGTACTTC. Its protein product is CASSPLASYEQYF.

The chain carries TRBV29-1 and TRBJ1-1, with 9 nucleotides matching TRBD1. Germline V gene data show CDR1 as SQVTM and CDR2 as ANQGSEA. Trimming took 7 bases from V and 4 from J; bases not matched to a gene: 4. This CDR3 has 12 amino acids. As DNA, the CDR3 is TGCAGCGCTGACAGGGGGACCACTGAAGCTTTCTTT. Amino acids: CSADRGTTEAFF. Filled out from reference TRBV29-1 and TRBJ1-1, the complete variable domain reads SAVISQKPSRDICQRGTSLTIQCQVDSQVTMMFWYRQQPGQSLTLIATANQGSEATYESGFVIDKFPISRPNLTFSTLTVSNMSPEDSSIYLCSADRGTTEAFFGQGTRLTVV.

The chain recombines TRBV5-5 with TRBJ2-7; no firm D call. The germline V gene has CDR1 SGHKS and CDR2 YYEKEE (reference sequence). The V gene lost 6 bases and the J gene lost 2 bases, with 18 bases spanning the gap. This CDR3 is 15 amino acids long. For the CDR3, the DNA is TGTGCCAGCACCCCCACGAGGACGCTCCCCTACGAGCAGTACTTC. Amino acid sequence: CASTPTRTLPYEQYF.

This chain joins TRBV19 and TRBJ2-1; 13 bases match TRBD2. The CDR3 has 16 residues. From germline, CDR1 is LNHDA and CDR2 SQIVND (reference sequence). After removal of 4 bases from V and 12 bases from J, the junction contained 12 bases not matched to a gene. In nucleotides, the CDR3 is TGTGCCAGTAGTACCAATGGACTAGCGGGGGCCACGCGGCAGTTCTTC. Protein: CASSTNGLAGATRQFF. The full variable domain, rest sourced from reference TRBV19 and TRBJ2-1, is DGGITQSPKYLFRKEGQNVTLSCEQNLNHDAMYWYRQDPGQGLRLIYYSQIVNDFQKGDIAEGYSVSREKKESFPLTVTSAQKNPTAFYLCASSTNGLAGATRQFFGPGTRLTVL.

The chain recombines TRBV28 with TRBJ1-2; D is perhaps TRBD1 (5 bases). Trimming stripped 6 bases from V and 4 bases from J, with 18 bases between. The CDR3 is 15 residues long. In germline, CDR1 is MDHEN, CDR2 SYDVKM. Here the CDR3 DNA reads TGTGCCAGCAGCCTGGGGAGGCGGGACTCCTATGGCTACACCTTC. This encodes CASSLGRRDSYGYTF.

The chain employs TRBV11-1 and TRBJ2-1; the match to TRBD2 covers 9 bases. Trimming removed 4 bases from V and 9 bases from J; junction bases left unmatched: 13. CDR3 size: 16 residues. The germline CDR1 and CDR2 sequences are SGHAT and FQDESV (reference sequence). The CDR3 DNA reads as TGTGCCAGCAGCTCCCTTAATAGCGGGGGTTCTGGTGAGCAGTTCTTC. It specifies CASSSLNSGGSGEQFF.

In this sample, this clone turned up once. CDR3 protein: CAWTSGLYNEQFF. The CDR3 region has the DNA TGTGCCTGGACTAGCGGACTCTACAATGAGCAGTTCTTC. The V gene is TRBV30, the J gene TRBJ2-1, with TRBD2 matching 7 bases. The J segment lost 3 bases and the V segment lost 4 bases, leaving 3 bases of the junction unmatched. Germline CDR1 and CDR2: GTSNPN and SVGIG (reference sequence). The CDR3 spans 13 residues.

The chain employs TRBV27 and TRBJ1-2; the D gene is possibly TRBD1 (6 bases). In germline, CDR1 is MNHEY, CDR2 SMNVEV (reference sequence). The CDR3 runs 12 residues. V was pared by 6 bases and J by 8 bases, with 13 bases between. The CDR3 coding sequence is TGTGCCAGCAGCTCCGGACAGAGCGGCTACACCTTC. Protein: CASSSGQSGYTF.

V and J are TRBV2 and TRBJ2-5, with D uncertain. The germline gives CDR1 SNHLY, CDR2 FYNNEI. Trimming took off 4 bases at V and 2 bases at J, with 8 bases between the two ends. The CDR3 is 13 residues long. The CDR3 DNA sequence: TGTGCCAGCAGTGGGCTTCCACAAGAGACCCAGTACTTC. Its protein product is CASSGLPQETQYF.

This chain uses TRBV5-6 with TRBJ2-3, with TRBD1 identical over 10 bases. The CDR3 extends over 16 amino acids. The junction had 6 bases not matched to a gene; V was cut back by 3 bases and J by 2 bases. From germline, CDR1 is SGHDT and CDR2 YYEEEE. CDR3 sequence reads: CASSSGTGAVTDTQYF. The CDR3 nucleotides read TGTGCCAGCAGCTCAGGGACAGGGGCGGTCACAGATACGCAGTATTTT.

The chain carries TRBV7-2 and TRBJ1-4; 12 nucleotides match TRBD1. Per the germline V gene, CDR1 is SGHTA and CDR2 is FQGNSA. There are 16 residues in the CDR3. After removal of 1 base from V and 8 bases from J, the junction contained 5 bases not matched to a gene. The CDR3 DNA follows: TGTGCCAGCAGCTTAGTGGGACAGGGGGCTGGAGAAAAACTGTTTTTT. Translated, it gives CASSLVGQGAGEKLFF.

The rearrangement uses TRBV5-1 and TRBJ1-1; D remains ambiguous. Trimming left V 4 bases short and J 0 bases short, with 7 bases between. Germline CDR1 reads SGHRS; CDR2 reads YFSETQ. CDR3 size: 13 residues. The chain's CDR3 is CASSNVLNTEAFF. In DNA, the CDR3 is TGCGCCAGCAGCAACGTTTTGAACACTGAAGCTTTCTTT.

The chain has TRBV7-9 and TRBJ1-1; TRBD1 might be the D (5 bases). Trimming shortened V by 6 bases and J by 1 base, and 15 bases separated the two germline ends. The CDR3 is 15 amino acids. From germline, CDR1 is SEHNR and CDR2 FQNEAQ (reference sequence). CDR3 sequence reads: CASSQAGGKNTEAFF. CDR3 bases: TGTGCCAGCAGTCAGGCCGGGGGGAAGAACACTGAAGCTTTCTTT.

This chain links TRBV7-2 with TRBJ2-7, with a tentative D call TRBD2 (6 bases). There are 15 residues in the CDR3. Germline V lookup: CDR1 SGHTA, CDR2 FQGNSA. V lost 4 bases to trimming and J lost 0 bases, with 13 bases between them. The CDR3 region is CASSWTGTASYEQYF. CDR3 bases: TGTGCCAGCAGCTGGACCGGGACTGCCTCCTACGAGCAGTACTTC.

The V and J genes are TRBV18 and TRBJ1-6; weak D call: TRBD1 (5 bases). This CDR3 has 16 residues. Germline CDR1 KGHSH, CDR2 LQKENI. Trimming removed 2 bases from V and 5 bases from J, with 13 bases in between. The CDR3 sequence: CASSPNSGSDNSPLHF. As DNA, the CDR3 is TGTGCCAGCTCACCAAATTCAGGGTCGGATAATTCACCCCTCCACTTT.

The V gene is TRBV6-1, the J gene TRBJ1-5; perhaps TRBD1 as D (6 bases). There are 16 residues in the CDR3. V gave up 0 bases and J gave up 4 bases, with 13 bases separating them. Per germline, CDR1 MNHNS and CDR2 SASEGT. The CDR3 DNA is TGTGCCAGCAGTGAAGCTGGGGGGCTCGGGAATCAGCCCCAGCATTTT. It translates to CASSEAGGLGNQPQHF.